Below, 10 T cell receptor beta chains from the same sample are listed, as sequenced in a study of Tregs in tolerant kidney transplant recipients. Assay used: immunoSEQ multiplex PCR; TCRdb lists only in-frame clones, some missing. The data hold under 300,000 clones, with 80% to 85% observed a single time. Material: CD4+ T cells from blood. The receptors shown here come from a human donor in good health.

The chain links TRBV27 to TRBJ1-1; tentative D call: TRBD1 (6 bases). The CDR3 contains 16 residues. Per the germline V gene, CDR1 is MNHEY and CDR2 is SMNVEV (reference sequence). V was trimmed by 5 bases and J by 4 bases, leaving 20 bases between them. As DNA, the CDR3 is TGTGCCAGCAGTCCCCCCCCAGGGGCACGAGGCACTGAAGCTTTCTTT. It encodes CASSPPPGARGTEAFF.

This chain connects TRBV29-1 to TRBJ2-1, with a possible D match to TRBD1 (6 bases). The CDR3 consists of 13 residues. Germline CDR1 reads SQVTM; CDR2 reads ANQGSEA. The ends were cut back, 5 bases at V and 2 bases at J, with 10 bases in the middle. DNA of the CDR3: TGCAGCGTTTCCGGGACACCCTACAATGAGCAGTTCTTC. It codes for CSVSGTPYNEQFF.

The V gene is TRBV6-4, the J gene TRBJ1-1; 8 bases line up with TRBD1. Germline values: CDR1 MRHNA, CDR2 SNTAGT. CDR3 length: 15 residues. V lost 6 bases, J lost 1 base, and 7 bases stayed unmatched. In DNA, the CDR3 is TGTGCCAGCAGAGAGACAGGGGCTTCGAACACTGAAGCTTTCTTT. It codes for CASRETGASNTEAFF.

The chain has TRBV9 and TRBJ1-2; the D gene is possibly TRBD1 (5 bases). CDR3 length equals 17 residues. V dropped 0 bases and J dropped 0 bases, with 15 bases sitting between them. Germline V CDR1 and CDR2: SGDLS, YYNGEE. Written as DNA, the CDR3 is TGTGCCAGCAGCGTAGAGGGACCGAGCACAGCTAACTATGGCTACACCTTC. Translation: CASSVEGPSTANYGYTF.

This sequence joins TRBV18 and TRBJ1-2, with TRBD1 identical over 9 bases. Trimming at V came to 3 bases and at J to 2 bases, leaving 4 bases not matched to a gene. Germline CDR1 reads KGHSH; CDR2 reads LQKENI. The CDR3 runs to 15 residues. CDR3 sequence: CASSPRGTGNYGYTF. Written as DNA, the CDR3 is TGTGCCAGCTCACCGAGGGGGACAGGGAACTATGGCTACACCTTC.

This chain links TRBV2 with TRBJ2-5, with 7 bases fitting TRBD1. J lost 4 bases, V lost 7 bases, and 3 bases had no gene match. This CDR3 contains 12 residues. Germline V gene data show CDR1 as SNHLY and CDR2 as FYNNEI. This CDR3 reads CASTPGGETQYF. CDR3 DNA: TGTGCCAGCACACCAGGGGGAGAGACCCAGTACTTC. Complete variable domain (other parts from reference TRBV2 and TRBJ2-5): EPEVTQTPSHQVTQMGQEVILRCVPISNHLYFYWYRQILGQKVEFLVSFYNNEISEKSEIFDDQFSVERPDGSNFTLKIRSTKLEDSAMYFCASTPGGETQYFGPGTRLLVL.

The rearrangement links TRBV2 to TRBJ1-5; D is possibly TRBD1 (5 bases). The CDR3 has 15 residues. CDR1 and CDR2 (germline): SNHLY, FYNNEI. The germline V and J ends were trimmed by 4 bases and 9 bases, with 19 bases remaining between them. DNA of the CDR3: TGTGCCAGCAGTGCCCTTTCAGGGATGGTGAGGCCCCAGCATTTT. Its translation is CASSALSGMVRPQHF.

CDR3: CASSQVAGAGRAFF. CDR3 nucleotides: TGCGCCAGCAGCCAAGTAGCAGGAGCAGGGAGGGCTTTCTTT. The chain links TRBV4-1 to TRBJ1-1; tentative D call: TRBD1 (5 bases). The CDR3 is 14 residues long. Looked up from germline, CDR1 is MGHRA and CDR2 is YSYEKL. Trimming left V 1 base short and J 11 bases short, with 17 bases between.

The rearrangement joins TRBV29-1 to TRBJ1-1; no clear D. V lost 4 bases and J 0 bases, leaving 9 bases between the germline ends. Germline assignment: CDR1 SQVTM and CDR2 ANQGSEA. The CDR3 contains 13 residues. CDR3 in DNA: TGCAGCGTTGGCTACCCTCTGAACACTGAAGCTTTCTTT. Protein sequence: CSVGYPLNTEAFF.

The CDR3, as DNA: TGTGCCAGCAGCTCTTCGAGGCTAGCGGGGAACACCGGGGAGCTGTTTTTT. Translating gives CASSSSRLAGNTGELFF. V is TRBV7-2 and J is TRBJ2-2, with 8 bases lining up with TRBD2. After removal of 4 bases from V and 1 base from J, the junction contained 8 bases not matched to a gene. There are 17 residues in the CDR3. Germline V gives CDR1 SGHTA, CDR2 FQGNSA.